This TCR beta chain was found in a study of CD8+CD57+ T cells in acquired aplastic anemia. Only patients with CD8+CD57+ cell expansion on flow cytometry were chosen for sequencing. A note on this clonotype: The antigen is undetermined. Sequence at one end of the junction differs from germline and may be a read error.

TCR beta VDJ combinations and CDR3 sequences were profiled from genomic DNA. TCRdb re-called the reads through MiXCR, storing one row per CDR3 protein. This table holds about 180,000 distinct CDR3 sequences, less than 60% found once. CDR3 length: 15 amino acids. Germline CDR1 reads LGHNA; CDR2 reads YNFKEQ. Study conclusions and caveats: Some 28 CD8+ CDR3 sequences occurred in both the patients and the controls.

V is TRBV4-2 and J is TRBJ2-4; a weak D match, TRBD2 (5 bases). Sequencing was performed on sorted CD4+, CD8+, or CD8+CD57+ T cells (not recorded which) from PBMCs. This receptor was taken from a human donor with aplastic anemia. DNA of the CDR3: TGTGCCAGCAGCGCCCTCGGGGTCACCAAAACCATTCAGTACTTC. Translated: CASSALGVTKTIQYF.